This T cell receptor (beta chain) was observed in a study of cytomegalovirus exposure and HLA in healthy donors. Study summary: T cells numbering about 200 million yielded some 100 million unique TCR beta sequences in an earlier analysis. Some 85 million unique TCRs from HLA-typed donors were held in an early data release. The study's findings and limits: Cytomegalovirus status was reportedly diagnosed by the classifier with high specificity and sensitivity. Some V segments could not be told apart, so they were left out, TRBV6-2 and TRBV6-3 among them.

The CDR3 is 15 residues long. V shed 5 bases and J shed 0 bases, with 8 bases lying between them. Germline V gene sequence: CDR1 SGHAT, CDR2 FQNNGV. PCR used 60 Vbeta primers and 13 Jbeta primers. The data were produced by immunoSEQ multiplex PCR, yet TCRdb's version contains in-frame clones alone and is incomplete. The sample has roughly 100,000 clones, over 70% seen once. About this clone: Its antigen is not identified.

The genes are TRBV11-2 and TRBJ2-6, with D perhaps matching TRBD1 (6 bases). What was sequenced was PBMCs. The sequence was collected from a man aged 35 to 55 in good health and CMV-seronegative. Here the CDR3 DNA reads TGTGCCAGCAGCCGAGGGGGCTCTGGGGCCAACGTCCTGACTTTC. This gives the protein CASSRGGSGANVLTF.